This TCR beta chain was sequenced during a study of a mutant IDH1 vaccine in newly diagnosed glioma. Whole-study results and caveats: Pseudoprogression seemed unrelated to changes in top peripheral T cell clonotypes.

About this clone itself: Its antigen is still unknown.

Generated by immunoSEQ multiplex PCR, the TCRdb table keeps only in-frame clones and is missing some. The sample lists tens of thousands of clones, about 82% occurring once. Per the germline V gene, CDR1 is ENHRY and CDR2 is SYGVKD. The V end lost 6 bases, the J end lost 1 base, and 12 bases lay between the germline ends. There are 14 residues in the CDR3. Indicated time point: week 35, safety follow-up. Alongside topical imiquimod, each dose of vaccine comprised 300 ug of mutant IDH1 20-mer peptide. Patients, over weeks 1, 3, 5, 7, 11, 15, 19 and 23, received a total of eight vaccinations. The origin of this receptor is a man in his forties or fifties with glioma. Some clones in this sample may be carry-over from other donors' samples. The source material was PBMCs, sampled from a glioma patient whose treatment included an IDH1 peptide vaccine. J is TRBJ1-1 and V is TRBV10-3; D is ambiguous. CDR3 in DNA: TGTGCCATCAGAGATATGACGGAGAACACTGAAGCTTTCTTT. This gives the protein CAIRDMTENTEAFF.